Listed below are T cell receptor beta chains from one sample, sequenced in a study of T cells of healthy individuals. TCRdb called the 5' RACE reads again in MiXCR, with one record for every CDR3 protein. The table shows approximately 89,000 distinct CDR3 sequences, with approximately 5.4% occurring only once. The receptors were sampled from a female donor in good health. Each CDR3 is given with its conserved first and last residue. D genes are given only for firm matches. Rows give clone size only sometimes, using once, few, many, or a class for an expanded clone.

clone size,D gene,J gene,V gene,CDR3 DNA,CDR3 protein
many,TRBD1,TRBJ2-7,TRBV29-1,TGCAGCGTTAGGACAGGGGGAGACGAGCAGTACTTC,CSVRTGGDEQYF
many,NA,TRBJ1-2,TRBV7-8,TGTGCCAGCAGCGTACAGCTCCAGCCGGATCCTAACTATGGCTACACCTTC,CASSVQLQPDPNYGYTF
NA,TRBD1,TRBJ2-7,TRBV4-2,TGTGCCAGCAGCCAGGAGACTTACCGGGACAGAAATAACCCCTACGAGCAGTACTTC,CASSQETYRDRNNPYEQYF
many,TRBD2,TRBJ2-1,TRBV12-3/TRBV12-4,TGTGCCAGCAGTTTAGCCCCAGCGGGAGGGCCCCACAATGAGCAGTTCTTC,CASSLAPAGGPHNEQFF
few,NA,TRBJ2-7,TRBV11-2,TGTGCCAGCAGCCTAGGGGCAGCAACTCCCTACGAGCAGTACTTC,CASSLGAATPYEQYF
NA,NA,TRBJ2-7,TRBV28,TGTGCCAGCAGTTCCCGGTCTTGGGCGGAGCAGTACTTC,CASSSRSWAEQYF
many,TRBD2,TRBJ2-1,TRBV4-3,TGCGCCAGCAGCCAAGATTGGAGCAGCGGGAGCAACAATGAGCAGTTCTTC,CASSQDWSSGSNNEQFF
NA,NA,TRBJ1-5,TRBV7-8,TGTGCCAGCAGCTTAGAGGCAGGCCTATATAGCAATCAGCCCCAGCATTTT,CASSLEAGLYSNQPQHF
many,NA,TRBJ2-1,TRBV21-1,TGTGCCAGCAGAAACCGCGGGAAACGAGAAGGTTCCTACAATGAGCAGTTCTTC,CASRNRGKREGSYNEQFF
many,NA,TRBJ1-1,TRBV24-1,TGTGCCACCAGGGTACAGGGAGGAACTGAAGCTTTCTTT,CATRVQGGTEAFF
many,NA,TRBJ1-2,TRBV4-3,TGCGCCAGCAGCCAAGAGGGGGCCCCTCACTATGGCTACACCTTC,CASSQEGAPHYGYTF
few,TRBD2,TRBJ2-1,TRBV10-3,TGTGCCATCACCCAGATAGCGGGAGAGAGGGGGTCGAGTGAGCAGTTCTTC,CAITQIAGERGSSEQFF
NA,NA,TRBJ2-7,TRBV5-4,TGTGCCAGCAGCGCGGGACAGTCCCACGAGCAGTACTTC,CASSAGQSHEQYF
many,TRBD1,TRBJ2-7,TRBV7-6,TGTGCCAGCAGCCCCAGGACAGGCGCCAGTTTCCACGAGCAGTACTTC,CASSPRTGASFHEQYF
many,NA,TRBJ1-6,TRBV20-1,TGCAGTGCTAGGAGGTCGGGCTCCTATAATTCACCCCTCCACTTT,CSARRSGSYNSPLHF
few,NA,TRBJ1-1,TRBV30,TGTGCCTGGAGTAAGGGGGTAAGCACTGAAGCTTTCTTT,CAWSKGVSTEAFF
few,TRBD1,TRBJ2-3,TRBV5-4,TGTGCCAGCAGCTCATTGGGGACAGGGCCAGATACGCAGTATTTT,CASSSLGTGPDTQYF
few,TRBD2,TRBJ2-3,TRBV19,TGTGCCAGTAGCCCTAGCGGGAGGTCAGATACGCAGTATTTT,CASSPSGRSDTQYF
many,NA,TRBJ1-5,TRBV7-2,TGTGCCAGCAGCTTACAGGGAGGCAATCAGCCCCAGCATTTT,CASSLQGGNQPQHF
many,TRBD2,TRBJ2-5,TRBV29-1,TGCAGCGGGGCATGGGGGGGAGGGGAGACCCAGTACTTC,CSGAWGGGETQYF
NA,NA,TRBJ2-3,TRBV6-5,TGTGCCAGCAGTTACTTCGTGACAGATACGCAGTATTTT,CASSYFVTDTQYF
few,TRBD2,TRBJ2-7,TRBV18,TGTGCCAGCTCACCACCGGGAGGACTAGCGGGAGAAGAGCAGTACTTC,CASSPPGGLAGEEQYF
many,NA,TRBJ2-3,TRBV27,TGTGCCAGCAGTTGGGACACGATGAGATCAGATACGCAGTATTTT,CASSWDTMRSDTQYF
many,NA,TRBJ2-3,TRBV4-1,NA,CASSLHFGEDTQYF
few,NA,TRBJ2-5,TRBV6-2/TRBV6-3,TGTGCCAGCAGACTTACCTCGACCGGGACCCAGTACTTC,CASRLTSTGTQYF
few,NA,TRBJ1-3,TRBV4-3,TGCGCCAGCAGCCAAGATCGGGGAAACACCATATATTTT,CASSQDRGNTIYF
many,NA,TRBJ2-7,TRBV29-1,TGCAGCGTTGGGGACAACTATTCCTACGAGCAGTACTTC,CSVGDNYSYEQYF
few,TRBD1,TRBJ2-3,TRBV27,TGTGCCAGCTCTTCCGGGACAGGGGGAACAGATACGCAGTATTTT,CASSSGTGGTDTQYF
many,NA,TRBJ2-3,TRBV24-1,TGTGCCACCTCCGATTTTCAGACAGATACGCAGTATTTT,CATSDFQTDTQYF
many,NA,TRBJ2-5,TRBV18,TGTGCCAGCTCACCCCAGACTGAGACCCAGTACTTC,CASSPQTETQYF
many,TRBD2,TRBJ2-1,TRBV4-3,TGCGCCAGCAGCCAAGGACTAGCAGGAGAAGGAGAGCAGTTCTTC,CASSQGLAGEGEQFF
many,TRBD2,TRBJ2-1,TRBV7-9,TGTGCCAGCAGCCTCGAAAGACTAGCTGTTAATGAGCAGTTCTTC,CASSLERLAVNEQFF
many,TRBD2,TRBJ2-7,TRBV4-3,TGCGCCAGCTCTAGCGGAAGCTCCTACGAGCAGTACTTC,CASSSGSSYEQYF
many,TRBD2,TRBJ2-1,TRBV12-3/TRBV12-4,TGTGCCAGCGCTACCCTAGCGGGAGTAGGCAATGAGCAGTTCTTC,CASATLAGVGNEQFF
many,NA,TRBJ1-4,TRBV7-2,TGTGCCAGCAGCTATCACTGGGGCCGAGCTAATGAAAAACTGTTTTTT,CASSYHWGRANEKLFF
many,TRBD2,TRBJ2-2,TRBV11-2,TGTGCCAGCAGCCCACTAGCGGGAGGCATGAACACCGGGGAGCTGTTTTTT,CASSPLAGGMNTGELFF
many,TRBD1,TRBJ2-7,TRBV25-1,TGTGCCAGCAGTGCGACAGGGCGCGAGCAGTACTTC,CASSATGREQYF
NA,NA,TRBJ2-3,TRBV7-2,TGTGCCAGCAGCTTAAGGAATACGCAGTATTTT,CASSLRNTQYF
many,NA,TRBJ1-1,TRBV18,TGTGCCAGCTCACCTAGGACAGAAGAAGCTTTCTTT,CASSPRTEEAFF
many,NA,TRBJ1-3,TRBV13,TGTGCCAGCAGCCCCCTCTCTGGAAACACCATATATTTT,CASSPLSGNTIYF
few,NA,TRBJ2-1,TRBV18,TGTGCCAGCTCACAGGCCCTGTACAATGAGCAGTTCTTC,CASSQALYNEQFF
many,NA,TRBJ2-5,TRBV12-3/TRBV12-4,TGTGCCAGCAGGACGGGACCCTCGGAGACCCAGTACTTC,CASRTGPSETQYF
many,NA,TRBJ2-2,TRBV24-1,TGTGCCACCAGCGCCGAAGCCGGGGAGCTGTTTTTT,CATSAEAGELFF
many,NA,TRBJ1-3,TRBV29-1,TGCAGCGTGAGTGAGAGCGCTGGAAACACCATATATTTT,CSVSESAGNTIYF
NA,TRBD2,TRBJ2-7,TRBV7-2,TGTGCCAGCAGCTTCTCGCTAGCGGGAAGCGAGCAGTACTTC,CASSFSLAGSEQYF
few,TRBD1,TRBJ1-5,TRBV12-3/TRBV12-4,TGTGCCAGCAGTTTCGTAGGGGGCGGTCAGCCCCAGCATTTT,CASSFVGGGQPQHF
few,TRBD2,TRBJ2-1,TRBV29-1,TGCAGCGTTGAAGATCTGGGCGGGAGTAATTATGAGCAGTTCTTC,CSVEDLGGSNYEQFF
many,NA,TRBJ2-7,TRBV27,TGTGCCAGCAGTCTTGGACCTTGGTACGAGCAGTACTTC,CASSLGPWYEQYF
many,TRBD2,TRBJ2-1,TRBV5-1,TGCGCCAGCAGCTTGGGGACTAGCGGGAGCAATGAGCAGTTCTTC,CASSLGTSGSNEQFF
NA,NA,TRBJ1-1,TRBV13,TGTGCCAGCAGCTTCGCGGTAAGCACTGAAGCTTTCTTT,CASSFAVSTEAFF
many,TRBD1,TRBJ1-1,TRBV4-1,TGCGCCAGCAGCCAGGAGCCGGGACAGGGCACTGAAGCTTTCTTT,CASSQEPGQGTEAFF
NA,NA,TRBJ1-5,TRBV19,TGTGCCAGTAGTTTCTCGAGCTCAAATCAGCCCCAGCATTTT,CASSFSSSNQPQHF